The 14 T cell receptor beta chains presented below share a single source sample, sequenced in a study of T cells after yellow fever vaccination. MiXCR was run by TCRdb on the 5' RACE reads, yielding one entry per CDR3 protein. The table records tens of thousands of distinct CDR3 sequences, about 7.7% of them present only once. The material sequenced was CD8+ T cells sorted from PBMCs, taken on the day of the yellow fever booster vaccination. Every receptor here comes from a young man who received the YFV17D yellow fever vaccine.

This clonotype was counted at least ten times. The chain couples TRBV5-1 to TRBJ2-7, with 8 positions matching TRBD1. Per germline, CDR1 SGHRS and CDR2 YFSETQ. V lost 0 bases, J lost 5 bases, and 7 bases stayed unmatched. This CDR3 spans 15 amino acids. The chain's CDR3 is CASSLVGQGRDEQYF. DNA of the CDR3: TGCGCCAGCAGCTTGGTCGGACAGGGAAGGGACGAGCAGTACTTC.

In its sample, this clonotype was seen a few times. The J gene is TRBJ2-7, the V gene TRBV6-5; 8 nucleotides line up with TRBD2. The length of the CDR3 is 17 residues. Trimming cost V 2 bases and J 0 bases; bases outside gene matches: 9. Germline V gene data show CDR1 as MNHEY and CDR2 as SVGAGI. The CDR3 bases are TGTGCCAGCAGTTACCGGAGAATAGCGGGGAGCTCCTACGAGCAGTACTTC. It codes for CASSYRRIAGSSYEQYF.

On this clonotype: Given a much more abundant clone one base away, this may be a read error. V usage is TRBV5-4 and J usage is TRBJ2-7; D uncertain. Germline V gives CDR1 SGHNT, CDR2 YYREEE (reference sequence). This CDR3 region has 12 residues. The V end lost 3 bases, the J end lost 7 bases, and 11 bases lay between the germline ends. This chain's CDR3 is CASSWGHGEQYF. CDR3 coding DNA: TGTGCCAGCAGCTGGGGTCATGGGGAGCAGTACTTC.

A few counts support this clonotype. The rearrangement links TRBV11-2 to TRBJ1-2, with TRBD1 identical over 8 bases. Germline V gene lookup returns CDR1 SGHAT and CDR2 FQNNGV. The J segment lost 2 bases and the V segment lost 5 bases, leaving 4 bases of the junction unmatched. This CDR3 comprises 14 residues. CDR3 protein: CASSETGVNYGYTF. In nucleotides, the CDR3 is TGTGCCAGCAGCGAGACAGGGGTGAACTATGGCTACACCTTC.

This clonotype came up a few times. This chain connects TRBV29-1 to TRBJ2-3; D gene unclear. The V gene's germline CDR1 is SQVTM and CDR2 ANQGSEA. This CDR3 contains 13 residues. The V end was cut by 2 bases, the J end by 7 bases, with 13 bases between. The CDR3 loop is CSVEIPYRNTQYF. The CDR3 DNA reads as TGCAGCGTTGAAATACCTTACAGAAATACGCAGTATTTT.

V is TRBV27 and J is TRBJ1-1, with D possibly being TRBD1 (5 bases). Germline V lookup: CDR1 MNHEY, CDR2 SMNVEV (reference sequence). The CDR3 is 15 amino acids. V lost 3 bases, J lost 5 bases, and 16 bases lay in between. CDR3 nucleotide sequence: TGTGCCAGCAGTTTGAAGGGGCCCCCGCATACTGAAGCTTTCTTT. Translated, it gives CASSLKGPPHTEAFF.

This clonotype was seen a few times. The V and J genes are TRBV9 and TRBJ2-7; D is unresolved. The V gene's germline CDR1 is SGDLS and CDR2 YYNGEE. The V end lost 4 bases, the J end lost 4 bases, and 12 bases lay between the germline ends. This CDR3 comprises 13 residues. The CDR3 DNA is TGTGCCAGCAGCCCCTCCTCGGCTTACGAGCAGTACTTC. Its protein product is CASSPSSAYEQYF.

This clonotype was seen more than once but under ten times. CDR3 region: CASSYSGLAVPATDTQYF. In nucleotides, the CDR3 is TGTGCCAGCAGCTACTCGGGACTAGCGGTCCCGGCGACAGATACGCAGTATTTT. The V and J genes are TRBV7-6 and TRBJ2-3; 11 bases align to TRBD2. Germline V gene sequence: CDR1 SGHVS, CDR2 FNYEAQ. This CDR3 has 18 residues. V shed 4 bases, J shed 3 bases, and the junction held 12 bases outside the gene matches.

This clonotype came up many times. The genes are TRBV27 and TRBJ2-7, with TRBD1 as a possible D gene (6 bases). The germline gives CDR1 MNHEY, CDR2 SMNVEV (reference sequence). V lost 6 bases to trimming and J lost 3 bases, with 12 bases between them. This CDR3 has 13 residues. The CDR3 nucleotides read TGTGCCAGCAGCAAAGGACAGTTCTACGAGCAGTACTTC. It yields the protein CASSKGQFYEQYF.

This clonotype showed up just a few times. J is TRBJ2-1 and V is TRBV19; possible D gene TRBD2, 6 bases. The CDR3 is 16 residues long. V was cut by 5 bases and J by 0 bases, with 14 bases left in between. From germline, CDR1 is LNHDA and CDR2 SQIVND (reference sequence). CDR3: CASSSLGTFSYNEQFF. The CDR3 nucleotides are TGTGCCAGTAGTTCTTTGGGGACTTTCTCCTACAATGAGCAGTTCTTC.

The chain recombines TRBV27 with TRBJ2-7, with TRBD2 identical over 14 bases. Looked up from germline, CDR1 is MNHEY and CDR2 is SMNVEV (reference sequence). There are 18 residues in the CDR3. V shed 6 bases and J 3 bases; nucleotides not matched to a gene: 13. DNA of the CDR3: TGTGCCAGCAGACCTCTTCAGACTAGCGGGAGGGACGTCTACGAGCAGTACTTC. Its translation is CASRPLQTSGRDVYEQYF.

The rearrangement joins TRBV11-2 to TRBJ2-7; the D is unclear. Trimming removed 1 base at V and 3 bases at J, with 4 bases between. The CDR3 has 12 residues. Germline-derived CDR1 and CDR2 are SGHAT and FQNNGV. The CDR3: CASSLAFYEQYF. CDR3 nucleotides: TGTGCCAGCAGCTTAGCTTTCTACGAGCAGTACTTC. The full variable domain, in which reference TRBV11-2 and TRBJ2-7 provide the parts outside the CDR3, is EAGVAQSPRYKIIEKRQSVAFWCNPISGHATLYWYQQILGQGPKLLIQFQNNGVVDDSQLPKDRFSAERLKGVDSTLKIQPAKLEDSAVYLCASSLAFYEQYFGPGTRLTVT.

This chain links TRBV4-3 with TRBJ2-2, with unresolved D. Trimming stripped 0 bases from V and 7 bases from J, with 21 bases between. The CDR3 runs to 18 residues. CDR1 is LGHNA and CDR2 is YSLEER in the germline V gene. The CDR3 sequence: CASSQEAVLTEFLGELFF. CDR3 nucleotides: TGCGCCAGCAGCCAAGAGGCGGTACTTACCGAATTTCTCGGGGAGCTGTTTTTT.

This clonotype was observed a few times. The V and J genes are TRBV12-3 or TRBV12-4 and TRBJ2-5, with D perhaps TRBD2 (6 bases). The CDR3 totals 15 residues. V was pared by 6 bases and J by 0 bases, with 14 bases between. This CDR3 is CASRGEERDQETQYF. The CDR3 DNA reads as TGTGCCAGCAGGGGGGAAGAGCGGGACCAAGAGACCCAGTACTTC.